This T cell receptor beta chain originates from a study of blood T cell repertoires in COVID-19. V was pared by 4 bases and J by 5 bases, with 15 bases between. This CDR3 spans 14 amino acids. The V gene's germline CDR1 is SGDLS and CDR2 YYNGEE. The study drew participants aged about 18 to 89 years from roughly 25 US areas. Participants were placed into cohorts based on the clinical history they reported. Assay: immunoSEQ multiplex PCR; the TCRdb copy retains only in-frame clones and omits some. The sample includes approximately 240,000 clones, 85% to 90% seen only once; the top ten take around 3.2%. The chain links TRBV9 to TRBJ1-1; D perhaps matches TRBD1 (5 bases). The TCR sequence derives from a woman aged 18-29 years in a cohort exposed to, infected with or recovered from COVID-19 (not recorded which). The sample was PBMCs or T cells enriched from blood (not recorded which). CDR3 in amino acids: CASSPSGGRTEAFF. The DNA of the CDR3 is TGTGCCAGCAGCCCTTCCGGGGGTAGGACTGAAGCTTTCTTT.